This T cell receptor beta chain originates from a study of shared clonotypes between healthy human individuals. Study results and caveats: In contrast to clonotypes shared by all four donors, non-shared clonotypes had lower generation probabilities. For sorted subsets, rarefaction showed incomplete sequencing despite large depth.

With respect to this clone: Its antigen is as yet unknown.

In the CD4+ fraction, cells were divided into CD45RA+ naive and CD45RA-negative memory subsets. CDR3 length: 14 amino acids. The germline gives CDR1 GTSNPN, CDR2 SVGIG (reference sequence). V trimming: 2 bases; J trimming: 6 bases; junction bases outside the gene matches: 10. It was at deep level that the assay was run. Produced via immunoSEQ multiplex PCR; TCRdb's table is partial and in-frame only. The table lists 190,000 or so clones, approximately 92% of them singletons. Sequencing used naive CD4+ T cells sorted from blood. The subset: CD45RA+ positively selected. This clonotype originated in a woman aged 25 to 39 in good health. This chain connects TRBV30 to TRBJ2-7, with TRBD2 matching 7 bases. The CDR3 here is CAWSNQLASGEQYF. CDR3 coding DNA: TGTGCCTGGAGTAATCAACTAGCGTCGGGCGAGCAGTACTTC.